This T cell receptor (beta chain) emerged from a study of shared clonotypes between healthy human individuals. Looking at the study overall: Donor composition was a couple of women and a few men, aged 18 to 49.

This clone was observed once. Germline lookup yields CDR1 SEHNR and CDR2 FQNEAQ (reference sequence). CDR3 length: 17 residues. V gave up 4 bases and J gave up 0 bases; unmatched junction bases: 5. Once extracted for a subset, genomic DNA was divided evenly among several immunoSEQ plates. Using 200 ng DNA, roughly 33,000 T cell genomes, the sorted-subset replicate PCRs were run. TCRdb keeps only in-frame clones here, not all; method: immunoSEQ multiplex PCR. There are about 2 million clones in the sample; less than 95% occur only once, and more than 0.95% lies in the top ten. It was CD45RO-negative cells, positively selected for CCR7, that made up naive CD8 cells, with terminally differentiated effector memory CD45RA+ cells excluded.

The sequence was obtained from a man between 18 and 29 years old in good health. The sequenced sample was naive CD8+ T cells sorted from blood. The rearrangement links TRBV7-9 to TRBJ2-3; the match to TRBD1 covers 12 bases. The CDR3 reads CASSSPGTGGSTDTQYF. The CDR3 nucleotides read TGTGCCAGCAGCTCTCCCGGGACAGGGGGCAGCACAGATACGCAGTATTTT. The variable domain in full, with the rest retrieved from reference TRBV7-9 and TRBJ2-3, is DTGVSQNPRHKITKRGQNVTFRCDPISEHNRLYWYRQTLGQGPEFLTYFQNEAQLEKSRLLSDRFSAERPKGSFSTLEIQRTEQGDSAMYLCASSSPGTGGSTDTQYFGPGTRLTVL.